This T cell receptor beta chain was retrieved from a study of blood T cells in healthy people across ages. Across the study: When template switching was applied, about one barcoded beta molecule was captured per two T cells. Points from the study as a whole: Roughly linear declines in TCR beta diversity per million T cells occurred with age.

Sample-barcoded 5' priming and a J-beta primer mix drove a second PCR of about 6 to 12 cycles. Each CDR3 protein is one row after TCRdb ran MiXCR on the 5' RACE reads. Of some 890,000 distinct CDR3 sequences listed, 25% to 30% are singletons. The V gene's germline CDR1 is SGHRS and CDR2 YFSETQ. This CDR3 spans 15 amino acids. V was clipped by 2 bases and J by 1 base, with 12 bases between them. This clonotype was observed a single time. Its antigen is unidentified. This sample also belongs to another study, concerning T cells of mothers and their children. That source reports: The shaping of TCR recombination output by thymic selection is similar in related and unrelated pairs.

This TCR was recovered from a woman aged 40 to 50 in good health. Sequencing input: blood. The gene calls are TRBV5-1 and TRBJ1-1; a possible D gene is TRBD1 (6 bases). The CDR3 sequence is CASSLGTNQNTEAFF. CDR3 coding DNA: TGCGCCAGCAGCTTAGGGACAAACCAGAACACTGAAGCTTTCTTT.